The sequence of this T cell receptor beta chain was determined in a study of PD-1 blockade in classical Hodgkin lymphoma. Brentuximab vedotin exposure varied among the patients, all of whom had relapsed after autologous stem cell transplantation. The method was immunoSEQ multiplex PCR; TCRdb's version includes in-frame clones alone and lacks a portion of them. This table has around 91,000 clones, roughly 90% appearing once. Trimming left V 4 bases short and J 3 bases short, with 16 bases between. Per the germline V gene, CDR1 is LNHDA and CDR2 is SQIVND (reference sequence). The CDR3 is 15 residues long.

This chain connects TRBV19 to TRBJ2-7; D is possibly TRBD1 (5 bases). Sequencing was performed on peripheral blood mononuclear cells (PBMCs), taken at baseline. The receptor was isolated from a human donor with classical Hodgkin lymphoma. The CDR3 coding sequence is TGTGCCAGTAGTACCAGGGTGGGGATGGACTACGAGCAGTACTTC. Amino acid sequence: CASSTRVGMDYEQYF.